This paragraph covers one TCR beta chain sequence. Its target is unknown. The germline gives CDR1 SQVTM, CDR2 ANQGSEA. The CDR3 is made up of 12 amino acids. The ends were cut back, 2 bases at V and 5 bases at J, with 9 bases in the middle. This sample stems from a study of cytomegalovirus exposure and HLA in healthy donors. Study observations and caveats: Among the sequence variants, a highly shared cluster was likely an artifact of sequencing. Per a later analysis, HLA-associated TCR beta chains showed more clonal expansion than other, equally common TCR beta chains. A missense variant in DCLRE1C was later tied to TCR beta V- and J-gene trimming.

Use of 60 Vbeta and 13 Jbeta primers characterized the PCR. Assay used: immunoSEQ multiplex PCR; TCRdb lists only in-frame clones, some missing. The sample yields 100,000 to 150,000 clones, over 8.5% seen once. This chain joins TRBV29-1 and TRBJ1-1; D might be TRBD1 (5 bases). The sequence was obtained from a woman between 40 and 55 years old in good health and CMV-seropositive. Sequencing input: PBMCs. CDR3 bases: TGCAGCGTTGAATGGGGGGGGACTGAAGCTTTCTTT. Protein product: CSVEWGGTEAFF.